The 25 T cell receptor beta chains below come from one sample, sequenced in a study of identical twins' blood T cells. TCRdb ran MiXCR on the 5' RACE reads and lists one entry per CDR3 protein. The sample records 400,000 or so distinct CDR3 sequences, over 25% being singletons. The sequenced material came from PBMCs. The origin of the receptors is a woman between 18 and 50 years old in good health.

Concerning this clonotype itself: A much larger clone is a single base away; this may be a read error. Because it lacks the conserved phenylalanine or tryptophan at the end, this CDR3 is likely a read error. DNA for the CDR3: TGCAGCGTTGTTCCGGGGGCAGTTACCGGGGAGCTGTTTTCT. Translating gives CSVVPGAVTGELFS. The rearrangement links TRBV29-1 to TRBJ2-2; TRBD1 or TRBD2 may be the D gene (6 bases each). Trimming removed 4 bases from V and 5 bases from J, with 14 bases in between. Germline assignment: CDR1 SQVTM and CDR2 ANQGSEA. The CDR3 covers 14 residues.

With respect to this clonotype: The junction does not match germline at one end; this may be a read error. The chain employs TRBV2 and TRBJ1-1; D is unclear. CDR1 SNHLY and CDR2 FYNNEI come from the germline V gene. The CDR3 consists of 14 residues. The CDR3 protein is CTSSESQVGVRAFF. For the CDR3, the DNA is TGTACCAGCAGTGAAAGTCAGGTTGGTGTAAGAGCTTTCTTT.

The CDR3 region has the DNA TGTGCCAGCAGTCCCTGGACGGCCAAAAACATTCAGTACTTC. Translated: CASSPWTAKNIQYF. V usage is TRBV28 and J usage is TRBJ2-4; D not resolved. In germline, CDR1 is MDHEN, CDR2 SYDVKM. V was clipped by 5 bases and J by 1 base, with 9 bases between them. The CDR3 contains 14 residues.

The chain recombines TRBV6-2 or TRBV6-3 with TRBJ1-5, with D unresolved. Germline lookup yields CDR1 MNHEY and CDR2 SVGEGT. The CDR3 runs 14 residues. The germline V and J ends were trimmed by 2 bases and 0 bases, with 5 bases remaining between them. The CDR3 DNA sequence: TGTGCCAGCAGTTACAGGAATAGCAATCAGCCCCAGCATTTT. It codes for CASSYRNSNQPQHF.

This clonotype was detected ten times or more. CDR3 in DNA: TGTGCCAGCCGGGAGGACCCTAACACCGGGGAGCTGTTTTTT. This translates into CASREDPNTGELFF. The chain uses TRBV9 and TRBJ2-2, with 7 positions matching TRBD2. This CDR3 comprises 14 residues. Germline V gene data show CDR1 as SGDLS and CDR2 as YYNGEE. V shed 7 bases and J 2 bases; nucleotides not matched to a gene: 5. The full variable domain, with the rest looked up from reference TRBV9 and TRBJ2-2, is DSGVTQTPKHLITATGQRVTLRCSPRSGDLSVYWYQQSLDQGLQFLIQYYNGEERAKGNILERFSAQQFPDLHSELNLSSLELGDSALYFCASREDPNTGELFFGEGSRLTVL.

The sample holds many counts of this clonotype. The chain carries TRBV11-2 and TRBJ1-4; D not resolved. The CDR3 runs 14 residues. Deletions cut 7 bases from V and 8 bases from J, with 17 bases between. Germline CDR1 and CDR2: SGHAT and FQNNGV. The CDR3 DNA reads as TGTGCCAGCACCGAAGTCGCCAGGAGAGAAAAACTGTTTTTT. It translates to CASTEVARREKLFF.

The J gene is TRBJ2-5, the V gene TRBV3-1, with TRBD1 matching 12 bases. With 5 bases clipped from V and 5 bases from J, the junction kept 9 bases outside the gene matches. The CDR3 covers 16 residues. Germline CDR1 and CDR2: LGHDT and YNNKEL (reference sequence). The CDR3 region has the DNA TGTGCCAGCAGCGACCGGGACAGGGGGCGCAGGGAGACCCAGTACTTC. Protein: CASSDRDRGRRETQYF.

This clonotype showed up just a few times. The J gene is TRBJ2-7, the V gene TRBV20-1, with TRBD2 matching 9 bases. Germline V gene lookup returns CDR1 DFQATT and CDR2 SNEGSKA (reference sequence). The ends lost 2 bases at V and 3 bases at J; junction bases unmatched: 11. The length of the CDR3 is 16 residues. The CDR3 DNA sequence: TGCAGTGCTAGACTGGGTGGTAGCGGGGGAGTCTACGAGCAGTACTTC. Translation: CSARLGGSGGVYEQYF.

The V gene is TRBV19, the J gene TRBJ2-1; 8 bases agree with TRBD2. Trimming removed 7 bases from V and 7 bases from J; junction bases left unmatched: 9. Per germline, CDR1 LNHDA and CDR2 SQIVND (reference sequence). The CDR3 spans 14 residues. CDR3 region: CASIRAGDGNEQFF. DNA of the CDR3: TGTGCCAGTATTCGAGCGGGAGATGGGAATGAGCAGTTCTTC. The whole variable domain, filled in from reference TRBV19 and TRBJ2-1, reads DGGITQSPKYLFRKEGQNVTLSCEQNLNHDAMYWYRQDPGQGLRLIYYSQIVNDFQKGDIAEGYSVSREKKESFPLTVTSAQKNPTAFYLCASIRAGDGNEQFFGPGTRLTVL.

This clonotype came up many times. The chain is built from TRBV11-2 and TRBJ2-1; the D is unclear. V shed 0 bases and J shed 0 bases, with 6 bases lying between them. Germline assignment: CDR1 SGHAT and CDR2 FQNNGV. The CDR3 length is 15 residues. CDR3: CASSLEPSSYNEQFF. DNA of the CDR3: TGTGCCAGCAGCTTAGAGCCGAGCTCCTACAATGAGCAGTTCTTC.

The chain carries TRBV5-1 and TRBJ1-5; possibly TRBD1 for D (5 bases). Trimming took 4 bases from V and 7 from J, leaving 12 bases between them. Germline V gene lookup returns CDR1 SGHRS and CDR2 YFSETQ. The CDR3 is 13 residues long. This CDR3 reads CASSAGRDQPQHF. CDR3 coding DNA: TGCGCCAGCAGCGCGGGACGAGACCAGCCCCAGCATTTT.

The rearrangement joins TRBV5-6 to TRBJ2-2; D uncertain. V lost 2 bases and J lost 4, with 9 bases in between. The CDR3 runs to 14 residues. Germline V gene lookup returns CDR1 SGHDT and CDR2 YYEEEE. The CDR3 DNA reads as TGTGCCAGCAGCTTAAAGACTCGCACCGGGGAGCTGTTTTTT. It is translated as CASSLKTRTGELFF.

The chain carries TRBV18 and TRBJ2-1, with 13 bases aligning to TRBD2. Germline trimming cut 0 bases from V and 8 bases from J; bases unmatched to any gene: 7. Germline V gives CDR1 KGHSH, CDR2 LQKENI. The CDR3 contains 17 residues. CDR3: CASSPPVGLAGAHEQFF. CDR3 bases: TGTGCCAGCTCACCACCGGTCGGACTAGCGGGAGCCCATGAGCAGTTCTTC.

The chain carries TRBV9 and TRBJ2-7, with D uncertain. The CDR3 runs to 15 residues. Germline V gene lookup returns CDR1 SGDLS and CDR2 YYNGEE. V lost 0 bases, J lost 1 base, and 11 bases lay in between. The CDR3 DNA follows: TGTGCCAGCAGCGTAGGGAACCCCGGATCCTACGAGCAGTACTTC. Encoded protein: CASSVGNPGSYEQYF.

This clonotype appeared a few times. The chain joins TRBV5-1 to TRBJ1-1; 10 bases align to TRBD1. This CDR3 comprises 16 residues. CDR1 SGHRS and CDR2 YFSETQ come from the germline V gene. After removal of 4 bases from V and 4 bases from J, the junction contained 10 bases not matched to a gene. CDR3 DNA sequence: TGCGCCAGCAGCCCGACCCCCGACAGGGGGCTCACTGAAGCTTTCTTT. Protein sequence: CASSPTPDRGLTEAFF.

J is TRBJ2-3 and V is TRBV7-2; the match to TRBD2 covers 12 bases. Germline loops: CDR1 SGHTA, CDR2 FQGNSA. V was pared by 4 bases and J by 5 bases, with 7 bases of the junction left unmatched. This CDR3 is 16 amino acids long. CDR3 nucleotide sequence: TGTGCCAGCAGCTCCCGACTAGCGGGGGTGGGAGATACGCAGTATTTT. It yields the protein CASSSRLAGVGDTQYF. Filled out from reference TRBV7-2 and TRBJ2-3, the complete variable domain reads GAGVSQSPSNKVTEKGKDVELRCDPISGHTALYWYRQSLGQGLEFLIYFQGNSAPDKSGLPSDRFSAERTGGSVSTLTIQRTQQEDSAVYLCASSSRLAGVGDTQYFGPGTRLTVL.

The chain combines TRBV12-3 or TRBV12-4 with TRBJ1-5; D gene unclear. The CDR3 spans 15 residues. V lost 1 base to trimming and J lost 6 bases, with 13 bases between them. CDR3 DNA: TGTGCCAGCAGTTTAGAGAGCAGAGGTGGTCAGCCCCAGCATTTT. Protein sequence: CASSLESRGGQPQHF.

A single count supports this clonotype. The chain links TRBV27 to TRBJ2-1; 7 bases map to TRBD2. Germline V gene sequence: CDR1 MNHEY, CDR2 SMNVEV (reference sequence). V was pared by 5 bases and J by 7 bases, with 11 bases of the junction left unmatched. The CDR3 runs to 15 residues. The DNA of the CDR3 is TGTGCCAGCAGTCCGCTAGAGGGAGGGCAAAATGAGCAGTTCTTC. It specifies CASSPLEGGQNEQFF.

This clonotype was detected many times. The chain couples TRBV29-1 to TRBJ1-1; D gene uncertain. The CDR3 extends over 11 amino acids. CDR1 is SQVTM, CDR2 ANQGSEA, per germline. Trimming cost V 3 bases and J 6 bases, with 8 bases left between them. The DNA for the CDR3 is TGCAGCGTTGAGCCTCATGCTGAAGCTTTCTTT. Translation: CSVEPHAEAFF.

The table lists this clonotype with many counts. The chain has TRBV5-1 and TRBJ1-1, with 7 nucleotides matching TRBD1. Unmatched junction bases numbered 11, after V lost 4 bases and J lost 5 bases. The CDR3 length is 15 residues. The germline gives CDR1 SGHRS, CDR2 YFSETQ. The CDR3 spells CASSDRDRLLTEAFF. The CDR3 coding sequence is TGCGCCAGCAGCGACCGGGACAGACTCTTAACTGAAGCTTTCTTT.

The rearrangement uses TRBV14 and TRBJ2-1; D not certain. V lost 4 bases and J lost 10, with 14 bases in between. Germline V gene lookup returns CDR1 SGHDN and CDR2 FVKESK. The CDR3 covers 13 residues. The CDR3 DNA reads as TGTGCCAGCAGCCCCTTCCTCGGGCGGGAGCAGTTCTTC. Its translation: CASSPFLGREQFF.

The V call is TRBV29-1, the J call TRBJ2-5; no clear D gene. The CDR3 has 14 amino acids. Germline CDR1 and CDR2: SQVTM and ANQGSEA. The V gene lost 4 bases and the J gene lost 2 bases, with 14 bases spanning the gap. The CDR3 DNA is TGCAGCGTTGTAAAGATTGACAAGCAAGAGACCCAGTACTTC. It yields the protein CSVVKIDKQETQYF.

This clonotype was counted a few times. This chain connects TRBV5-6 to TRBJ2-1; TRBD1 matches 8 bases. The CDR3 sequence is 16 residues long. The germline gives CDR1 SGHDT, CDR2 YYEEEE. V gave up 4 bases and J gave up 7 bases; unmatched junction bases: 13. The CDR3 sequence is CASSVVGQGIRNEQFF. For the CDR3, the DNA is TGTGCCAGCAGCGTCGTTGGACAGGGAATAAGAAATGAGCAGTTCTTC.

The chain's CDR3 is CSVFSLEETQYF. CDR3 DNA: TGCAGCGTTTTTTCACTCGAGGAGACCCAGTACTTC. The chain uses TRBV29-1 and TRBJ2-5; D uncertain. CDR1 and CDR2 (germline): SQVTM, ANQGSEA. Trimming removed 5 bases from V and 5 bases from J, with 12 bases in between. The CDR3 is 12 amino acids.

This rearrangement joins TRBV20-1 to TRBJ1-2; 7 nucleotides match TRBD1. The CDR3 totals 11 residues. Germline CDR1 and CDR2: DFQATT and SNEGSKA (reference sequence). V was pared by 6 bases and J by 6 bases, with 4 bases of the junction left unmatched. The chain's CDR3 is CSASTGNGYTF. The CDR3 DNA is TGCAGTGCCTCGACAGGGAATGGCTACACCTTC.